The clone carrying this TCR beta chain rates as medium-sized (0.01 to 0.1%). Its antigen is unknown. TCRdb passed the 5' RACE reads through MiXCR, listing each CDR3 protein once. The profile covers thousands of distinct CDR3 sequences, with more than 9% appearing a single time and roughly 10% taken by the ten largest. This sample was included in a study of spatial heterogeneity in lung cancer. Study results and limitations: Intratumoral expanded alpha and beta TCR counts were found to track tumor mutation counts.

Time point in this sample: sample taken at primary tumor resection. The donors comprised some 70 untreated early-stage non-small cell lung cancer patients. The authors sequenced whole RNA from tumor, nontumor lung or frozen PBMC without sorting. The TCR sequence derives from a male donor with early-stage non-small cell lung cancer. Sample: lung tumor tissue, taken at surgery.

The CDR3 is CASSPGQYNEKLFF. In DNA, the CDR3 is TGTGCCAGCAGCCCGGGACAGTATAATGAAAAACTGTTTTTT. The rearrangement joins TRBV28 to TRBJ1-4, with 7 positions matching TRBD1. This CDR3 has 14 residues. Germline CDR1 MDHEN, CDR2 SYDVKM. Unmatched junction bases numbered 5, after V lost 6 bases and J lost 4 bases. Full variable domain (remainder filled in from reference TRBV28 and TRBJ1-4): DVKVTQSSRYLVKRTGEKVFLECVQDMDHENMFWYRQDPGLGLRLIYFSYDVKMKEKGDIPEGYSVSREKKERFSLILESASTNQTSMYLCASSPGQYNEKLFFGSGTQLSVL.